A selection of T cell receptor beta chains follows, all from one sample in a study of T-cell reconstitution after alpha-beta-depleted transplantation in children. From the PCR reads, TCRdb called clonotypes with MiXCR, one entry per CDR3 protein. The sample yields 90,000 to 95,000 distinct CDR3 sequences, more than 9% seen once. Sequenced material: PBMCs from the stem cell graft donor, taken from the stem cell graft. The receptors were sampled from a human donor who donated a stem cell graft to a child with inherited bone marrow failure. The CDR3 runs from the conserved cysteine through the conserved F or W. The D gene is left open where the match is weak. Some rows have no size entry. The others give once, few or many, or a class for an expanded clone.

>TRBJ1-5|few|TRBV18|NA
CASSPFEGSINQPQHF
TGTGCCAGCTCACCATTCGAAGGGTCTATCAATCAGCCCCAGCATTTT
>TRBJ1-1|many|TRBV3-1|NA
CASSQAGGGRSTEAFF
TGTGCCAGCAGCCAAGCGGGGGGGGGGCGAAGTACTGAAGCTTTCTTT
>TRBJ2-3|NA|TRBV6-5|NA
CASSNDYMDTQYF
TGTGCCAGCAGTAATGACTACATGGATACGCAGTATTTT
>TRBJ2-3|few|TRBV7-7|TRBD1
CASSLGQGVTDTQYF
TGTGCTAGCAGCTTAGGACAGGGGGTCACAGATACGCAGTATTTT
>TRBJ2-7|many|TRBV5-1|TRBD2
CASSLPGGDEQYF
TGCGCCAGCAGCCTGCCGGGGGGGGACGAGCAGTACTTC
>TRBJ2-3|many|TRBV5-1|NA
CASSPLGATSTDTQYF
TGCGCCAGCAGCCCCCTAGGGGCCACCAGCACAGATACGCAGTATTTT
>TRBJ1-5|NA|TRBV28|NA
CASSSSYSNQPQHF
TGTGCCAGCAGCTCAAGCTATAGCAATCAGCCCCAGCATTTT
>TRBJ1-1|many|TRBV7-9|NA
CASSPTGPYEAFF
TGTGCCAGCAGCCCCACGGGTCCGTATGAAGCTTTCTTT
>TRBJ2-5|many|TRBV12-3/TRBV12-4|TRBD1
CASRVDRDQETQYF
TGTGCCAGCAGGGTCGACAGGGATCAAGAGACCCAGTACTTC
>TRBJ2-3|many|TRBV5-1|TRBD2
CASSPGGGTSTDTQYF
TGCGCCAGCAGCCCGGGGGGTGGAACTAGCACAGATACGCAGTATTTT
>TRBJ2-1|NA|TRBV4-3|NA
CASSANPPGYDNEQFF
TGCGCCAGCAGCGCAAACCCCCCGGGGTATGACAATGAGCAGTTCTTC
>TRBJ2-1|many|TRBV5-1|TRBD2
CASSFLLAGVFGEQFF
TGCGCCAGCAGCTTCTTACTAGCGGGAGTTTTTGGTGAGCAGTTCTTC
>TRBJ2-6|many|TRBV25-1|NA
CASSEDRASGANVLTF
TGTGCCAGCAGTGAAGACAGAGCCTCTGGGGCCAACGTCCTGACTTTC
>TRBJ2-5|many|TRBV9|NA
CASSFGSAGETQYF
TGTGCCAGCAGCTTCGGATCCGCGGGGGAGACCCAGTACTTC
>TRBJ2-7|many|TRBV9|TRBD1
CASSPAGTGFYEQYF
TGTGCCAGCAGCCCCGCCGGGACAGGGTTTTACGAGCAGTACTTC
>TRBJ2-1|many|TRBV7-3|TRBD2
CASSPVGGEYNEQFF
TGTGCCAGCAGCCCTGTGGGGGGGGAATACAATGAGCAGTTCTTC
>TRBJ1-5|many|TRBV6-5|TRBD1
CASRLTGGNQPQHF
TGTGCCAGCAGATTAACAGGGGGCAATCAGCCCCAGCATTTT
>TRBJ2-2|NA|TRBV30|NA
CAWTYKNTGELFF
TGTGCCTGGACTTACAAGAACACCGGGGAGCTGTTTTTT
>TRBJ2-6|many|TRBV11-2|NA
CASSLEAPGVGANVLTF
TGTGCCAGCAGCTTAGAGGCGCCGGGAGTTGGGGCCAACGTCCTGACTTTC
>TRBJ2-3|NA|TRBV9|TRBD2
CASSIAGVRGTQYF
TGTGCCAGCAGTATAGCGGGGGTCAGGGGTACGCAGTATTTT
>TRBJ1-1|medium-sized|TRBV4-3|NA
CASSQDRNTEAFF
TGCGCCAGCAGCCAAGATCGGAACACTGAAGCTTTCTTT
>TRBJ1-5|NA|TRBV19|TRBD1
CASSIGTGGGQPQHF
TGTGCCAGTAGTATAGGGACAGGGGGCGGGCAGCCCCAGCATTTT
>TRBJ1-1|few|TRBV6-2/TRBV6-3|TRBD1
CASSSPTGGQTEAFF
TGTGCCAGCAGTTCGCCGACAGGGGGCCAGACTGAAGCTTTCTTT
>TRBJ2-2|few|TRBV4-3|TRBD2
CASKREGHGTGELFF
TGCGCCAGCAAGCGGGAGGGCCACGGCACCGGGGAGCTGTTTTTT
>TRBJ2-2|many|TRBV7-7|NA
CASRSLGTGELFF
TGTGCTAGCAGATCGTTGGGGACCGGGGAGCTGTTTTTT
>TRBJ2-7|NA|TRBV29-1|NA
CSVEGEPSYEQYF
TGCAGCGTTGAGGGGGAGCCATCCTACGAGCAGTACTTC
>TRBJ2-5|many|TRBV5-1|NA
CASSLQAGMGETQYF
TGCGCCAGCAGCTTGCAAGCAGGGATGGGTGAGACCCAGTACTTC
>TRBJ2-5|many|TRBV7-2|NA
CASSLDREQTQYF
TGTGCCAGCAGCTTAGACAGGGAACAGACCCAGTACTTC
>TRBJ2-4|many|TRBV5-1|NA
CASSFLQTPGAKNIQYF
TGCGCCAGCAGCTTCCTCCAAACCCCCGGGGCCAAAAACATTCAGTACTTC
>TRBJ2-7|many|TRBV4-3|NA
CASSQEGSGVYEQYF
TGCGCCAGCAGCCAAGAAGGTAGCGGCGTCTACGAGCAGTACTTC
>TRBJ2-1|many|TRBV24-1|TRBD2
CATSDFPLAGKGEQFF
TGTGCCACCAGTGATTTTCCGCTAGCGGGAAAGGGTGAGCAGTTCTTC
>TRBJ2-7|few|TRBV7-7|TRBD2
CASSPAGRPHEQYF
TGTGCCAGCAGCCCAGCGGGACGGCCGCACGAGCAGTACTTC
>TRBJ2-7|many|TRBV28|TRBD2
CASRPAGVWAYEQYF
TGTGCCAGCAGGCCGGCGGGGGTTTGGGCCTACGAGCAGTACTTC
>TRBJ1-6|many|TRBV6-1|NA
CASSPDSNSPLHF
TGTGCCAGCAGCCCTGACAGTAATTCACCCCTCCACTTT
>TRBJ2-2|many|TRBV5-1|NA
CASSLGQRNTGDLFF
TGCGCCAGCAGCTTGGGACAGAGGAACACCGGGGATCTGTTTTTT
>TRBJ2-7|few|TRBV6-2/TRBV6-3|NA
CASSYPGFEQYF
TGTGCCAGCAGTTACCCAGGGTTCGAGCAGTACTTC
>TRBJ1-1|few|TRBV6-1|NA
CASSEGHSLNTEAFF
TGTGCCAGCAGTGAAGGGCACAGCCTGAACACTGAAGCTTTCTTT
>TRBJ2-5|once|TRBV20-1|NA
CSACGAGGDQETQYF
TGCAGTGCTTGTGGGGCCGGCGGTGATCAAGAGACCCAGTACTTC
>TRBJ2-5|NA|TRBV18|NA
CASSQTNQETQYF
TGTGCCAGCTCACAAACTAACCAAGAGACCCAGTACTTC
>TRBJ1-2|many|TRBV6-1|TRBD1
CASSEWGQHGYTF
TGTGCCAGCAGTGAATGGGGACAGCATGGCTACACCTTC
>TRBJ1-2|many|TRBV6-5|NA
CASSYSTGGYGYTF
TGTGCCAGCAGTTACTCGACCGGGGGATACGGCTACACCTTC
>TRBJ1-1|many|TRBV3-1|NA
CASSQVGGETEAFF
TGTGCCAGCAGCCAAGTCGGGGGGGAAACTGAAGCTTTCTTT
>TRBJ1-1|few|TRBV5-1|NA
CASSGAGGRDTEAFF
TGCGCCAGCAGCGGGGCGGGGGGACGGGACACTGAAGCTTTCTTT
>TRBJ2-2|few|TRBV9|TRBD2
CASSNPGLAGGNGGGELFF
TGTGCCAGCAGCAACCCGGGACTAGCGGGAGGGAATGGTGGCGGGGAGCTGTTTTTT
>TRBJ2-7|many|TRBV29-1|TRBD2
CSVSLQGGEQYF
TGCAGCGTTTCTCTCCAGGGAGGGGAGCAGTACTTC